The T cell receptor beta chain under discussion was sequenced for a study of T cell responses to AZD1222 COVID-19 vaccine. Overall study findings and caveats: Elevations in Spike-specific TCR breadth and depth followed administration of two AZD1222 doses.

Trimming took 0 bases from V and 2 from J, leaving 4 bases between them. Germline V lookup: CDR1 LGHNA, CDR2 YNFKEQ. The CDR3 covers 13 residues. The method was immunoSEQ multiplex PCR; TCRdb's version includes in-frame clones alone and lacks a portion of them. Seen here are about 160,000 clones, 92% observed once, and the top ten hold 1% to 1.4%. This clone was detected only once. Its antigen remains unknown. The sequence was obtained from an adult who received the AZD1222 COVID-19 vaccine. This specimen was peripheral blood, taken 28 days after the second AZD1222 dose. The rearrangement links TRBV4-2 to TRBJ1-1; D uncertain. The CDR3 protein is CASSQEFNTEAFF. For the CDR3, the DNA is TGTGCCAGCAGCCAAGAATTTAACACTGAAGCTTTCTTT.